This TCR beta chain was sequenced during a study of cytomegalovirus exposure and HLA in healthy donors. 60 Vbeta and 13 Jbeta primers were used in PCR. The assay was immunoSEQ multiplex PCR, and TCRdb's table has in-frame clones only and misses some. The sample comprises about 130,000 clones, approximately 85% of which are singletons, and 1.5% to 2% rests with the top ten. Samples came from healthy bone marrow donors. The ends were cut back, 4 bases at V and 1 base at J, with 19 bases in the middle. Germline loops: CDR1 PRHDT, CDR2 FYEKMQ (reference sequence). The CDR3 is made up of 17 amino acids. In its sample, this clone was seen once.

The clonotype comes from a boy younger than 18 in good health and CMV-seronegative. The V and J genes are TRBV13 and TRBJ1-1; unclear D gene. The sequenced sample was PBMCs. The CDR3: CASSSNSIPIANTEAFF. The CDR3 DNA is TGTGCCAGCAGCTCTAATTCTATCCCGATCGCGAACACTGAAGCTTTCTTT.